Following are 11 T cell receptor beta chains from one sample sequenced in a study of regulatory T cells in long-lasting Graves disease. The TCR beta library used iRepertoire HTBI primers with Arm-PCR amplification of CDR3. MiXCR, run by TCRdb on the multiplex PCR reads, gives a single entry per CDR3 protein. The repertoire holds fewer than 500,000 distinct CDR3 sequences, with roughly 15% as singletons. Time point described: newly diagnosed GD, antithyroid drugs for less than 3 months. Making the TCR library involved RNA that had been extracted from PBMCs. This sample also belongs to another study, concerning T cells in Graves' hyperthyroidism and ophthalmopathy.

The sample was peripheral blood mononuclear cells (PBMCs), taken at new diagnosis, from a patient treated with antithyroid drugs. Source of these receptors: a man between 35 and 55 years old with Graves disease.

This clonotype occurred many times. The CDR3 coding sequence is TGTGCCAGCAGCCCAATGGGGTCCGCGTGGGAGACCCAGTACTTC. It specifies CASSPMGSAWETQYF. J is TRBJ2-1 and V is TRBV7-2; D is uncertain. The DNA end favors TRBJ2-5, so the J call may be wrong. In germline, CDR1 is SGHTA, CDR2 FQGNSA. This CDR3 has 15 residues.

V is TRBV25-1 and J is TRBJ2-1, with D perhaps being TRBD1 or TRBD2 (7 bases each). The CDR3 sequence is 19 residues long. CDR1 and CDR2 (germline): MGHDK, SYGVNS. Trimming took off 2 bases at V and 3 bases at J, with 23 bases between the two ends. CDR3 residues: CASSEQGRGRALFYNEQFF. The CDR3 nucleotides are TGTGCCAGCAGTGAACAGGGCAGGGGGAGGGCCTTATTCTACAATGAGCAGTTCTTC.

The sample holds many counts of this clonotype. V is TRBV6-2 or TRBV6-3 and J is TRBJ1-1, with unresolved D. The CDR3 is made up of 15 amino acids. The germline CDR1 and CDR2 sequences are MNHEY and SVGEGT. V was shortened by 4 bases and J by 3 bases, with 15 bases between the two germline ends. Here the CDR3 reads CASSSNLRSYTEAFF. The CDR3 nucleotides read TGTGCCAGCAGTTCCAACCTCCGCAGCTACACTGAAGCTTTCTTT.

The table lists this clonotype with a few counts. V and J are TRBV6-1 and TRBJ2-4; 7 bases are shared with TRBD1. The CDR3 consists of 14 residues. The V and J ends lost 6 bases and 1 base, in that order; junction bases with no gene match: 3. Germline CDR1 MNHNS, CDR2 SASEGT. The CDR3 reads CASSGQAAKNIQYF. The CDR3, as DNA: TGTGCCAGCAGCGGACAGGCGGCCAAAAACATTCAGTACTTC.

This clonotype was observed at least ten times. The CDR3 region has the DNA TGCAGTGCAGGGCGGGAGTGGGACAATGAGCAGTTCTTC. This codes for CSAGREWDNEQFF. The rearrangement links TRBV20-1 to TRBJ2-1; 7 nucleotides line up with TRBD2. The CDR3 loop spans 13 amino acids. Germline V lookup: CDR1 DFQATT, CDR2 SNEGSKA (reference sequence). The V gene end was trimmed by 6 bases and the J gene end by 5 bases; junction bases not matched to a gene: 7.

This clonotype occurred many times. J is TRBJ2-7 and V is TRBV28; weak D call: TRBD1 (5 bases). CDR1 and CDR2 (germline): MDHEN, SYDVKM. This CDR3 spans 13 amino acids. Deletions cut 6 bases from V and 0 bases from J, with 9 bases between. The CDR3 here is CASRIDSSYEQYF. DNA for the CDR3: TGTGCCAGCAGAATTGACAGCTCCTACGAGCAGTACTTC.

Only a few counts were recorded for this clonotype. The V and J genes are TRBV11-2 and TRBJ2-7; 8 bases are shared with TRBD1. Germline CDR1 and CDR2: SGHAT and FQNNGV. Trimming took 2 bases from V and 4 from J; bases not matched to a gene: 13. The CDR3 runs 17 residues. The CDR3 here is CASSLLPGAGGFYEQYF. CDR3 nucleotide sequence: TGTGCCAGCAGCTTACTACCGGGCGCAGGGGGCTTTTACGAGCAGTACTTC.

In its sample, this clonotype was seen a few times. This sequence joins TRBV4-1 and TRBJ1-1; D is uncertain. The CDR3 runs 15 residues. CDR1 is MGHRA and CDR2 is YSYEKL in the germline V gene. The V gene lost 0 bases and the J gene lost 2 bases, with 10 bases spanning the gap. The CDR3 loop reads CASSQEGAFNTEAFF. For the CDR3, the DNA is TGCGCCAGCAGCCAAGAGGGTGCCTTCAACACTGAAGCTTTCTTT.

The chain carries TRBV29-1 and TRBJ1-4; the match to TRBD1 covers 9 bases. V shed 4 bases, J shed 7 bases, and the junction held 10 bases outside the gene matches. The CDR3 runs 15 residues. Germline CDR1 SQVTM, CDR2 ANQGSEA. The CDR3 protein is CSVGGQGLPGEKLFF. The CDR3, as DNA: TGCAGCGTTGGGGGACAGGGTTTACCCGGTGAAAAACTGTTTTTT.

This clonotype turned up a few times. The J gene is TRBJ2-1, the V gene TRBV5-1, with TRBD2 matching 7 bases. Germline loops: CDR1 SGHRS, CDR2 YFSETQ. The CDR3 consists of 15 residues. Trimming cost V 4 bases and J 2 bases; bases outside gene matches: 6. Written as DNA, the CDR3 is TGCGCCAGCAGCGGCGGGGGTAATCCCTACAATGAGCAGTTCTTC. Translation gives CASSGGGNPYNEQFF.

This clonotype has at least ten counts. The chain joins TRBV11-1 to TRBJ2-1; 11 positions agree with TRBD2. J gave up 5 bases and V 2 bases, and 14 bases lay outside the gene matches. There are 19 residues in the CDR3. Germline loops: CDR1 SGHAT, CDR2 FQDESV (reference sequence). DNA of the CDR3: TGTGCCAGCAGCTTAACAATGTTTTCTAGCGGGAGGCTCGACAATGAGCAGTTCTTC. This translates into CASSLTMFSSGRLDNEQFF. The variable domain in full, with the rest retrieved from reference TRBV11-1 and TRBJ2-1, is EAEVAQSPRYKITEKSQAVAFWCDPISGHATLYWYRQILGQGPELLVQFQDESVVDDSQLPKDRFSAERLKGVDSTLKIQPAELGDSAMYLCASSLTMFSSGRLDNEQFFGPGTRLTVL.